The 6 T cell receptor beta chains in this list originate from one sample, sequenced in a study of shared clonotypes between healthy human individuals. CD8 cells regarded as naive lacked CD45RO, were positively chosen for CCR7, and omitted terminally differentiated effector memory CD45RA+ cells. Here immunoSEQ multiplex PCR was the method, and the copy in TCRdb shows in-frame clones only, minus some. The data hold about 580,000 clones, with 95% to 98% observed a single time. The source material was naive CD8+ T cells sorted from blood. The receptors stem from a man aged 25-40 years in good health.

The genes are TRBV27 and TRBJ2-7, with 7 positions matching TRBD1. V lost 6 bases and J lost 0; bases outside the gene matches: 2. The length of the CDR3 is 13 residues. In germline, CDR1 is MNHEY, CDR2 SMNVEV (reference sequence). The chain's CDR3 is CASSWTGSYEQYF. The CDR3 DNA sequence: TGTGCCAGCAGCTGGACAGGCTCCTACGAGCAGTACTTC.

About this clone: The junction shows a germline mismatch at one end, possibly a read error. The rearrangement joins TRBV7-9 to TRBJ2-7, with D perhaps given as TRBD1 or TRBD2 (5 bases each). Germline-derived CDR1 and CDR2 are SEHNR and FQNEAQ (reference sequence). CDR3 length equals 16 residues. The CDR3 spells CASSSNPLGPRGEQYF. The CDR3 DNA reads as TGTGCCAGCAGCTCAAACCCACTAGGTCCCCGGGGCGAGCAGTATTTC.

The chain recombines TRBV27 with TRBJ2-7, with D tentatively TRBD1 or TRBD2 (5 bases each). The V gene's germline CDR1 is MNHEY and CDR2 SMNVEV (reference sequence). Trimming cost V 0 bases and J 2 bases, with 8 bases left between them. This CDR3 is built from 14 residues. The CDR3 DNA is TGTGCCAGCAGTTTATCCGGGGCGGCCTACGAGCAGTACTTC. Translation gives CASSLSGAAYEQYF.

The CDR3 coding sequence is TGTGCCAGCAGCGGAGGGACTAGGTTTGGCGAAGAGACCCAGTACTTC. It translates to CASSGGTRFGEETQYF. This sequence joins TRBV9 and TRBJ2-5; 8 nucleotides agree with TRBD2. This CDR3 spans 16 amino acids. Germline lookup yields CDR1 SGDLS and CDR2 YYNGEE. The ends lost 3 bases at V and 3 bases at J; junction bases unmatched: 10.

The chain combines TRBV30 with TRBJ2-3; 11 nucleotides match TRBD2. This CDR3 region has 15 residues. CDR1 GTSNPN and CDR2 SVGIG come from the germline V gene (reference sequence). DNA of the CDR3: TGTGCGGGCGCTAGCGGGAGGAGAGGTAAAGATACGCAGTATTTT. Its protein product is CAGASGRRGKDTQYF.

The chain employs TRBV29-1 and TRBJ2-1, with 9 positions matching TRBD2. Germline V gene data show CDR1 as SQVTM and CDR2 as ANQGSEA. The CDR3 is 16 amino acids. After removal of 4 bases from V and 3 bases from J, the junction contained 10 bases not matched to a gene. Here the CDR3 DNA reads TGCAGCGTTGGCTCCCTGACTAGCGGCGTCTACAATGAGCAGTTCTTC. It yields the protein CSVGSLTSGVYNEQFF.